This T cell receptor (beta chain) was documented in a study of response to subunit inactivated influenza vaccine. Study results and limitations: Each seasonal flu vaccination may recruit only limited new T cells, authors suggested.

The CDR3 is made up of 15 amino acids. Germline V gives CDR1 SGDLS, CDR2 YYNGEE. Trimming cost V 2 bases and J 2 bases; bases outside gene matches: 2. TCRdb redid the calling of the RT-PCR reads with MiXCR, one entry per CDR3 protein. The profile shows some 640,000 distinct CDR3 sequences, about 15% of them singletons. This clonotype has just a few counts. Its antigen is not identified. The chain couples TRBV9 to TRBJ2-2; 8 nucleotides agree with TRBD1. The sequence was collected from a man in his fifties or sixties who received an inactivated influenza vaccine. The source material was PBMCs from blood, sampled around two weeks before vaccination. The CDR3 coding sequence is TGTGCCAGCAGCGTGGGACAGGCTAACACCGGGGAGCTGTTTTTT. Its protein is CASSVGQANTGELFF.